A selection of T cell receptor beta chains follows, all from one sample in a study of post-analysis software for immune sequencing data. Via MiXCR, TCRdb re-called the PCR reads, giving one row per CDR3 protein. The sample shows more than 500,000 distinct CDR3 sequences, 34% of them seen only once. The specimen sequenced was blood. These receptors were taken from a girl under 18 with multiple sclerosis. Each CDR3 is given with its conserved first and last residue. A D gene is named only where the DNA matches it firmly. Clone sizes are given selectively: once, few, many, or a class where the clone is expanded.

few,TRBD2,TRBV27,TRBJ2-1,TGTGCCAGCAGTTTACTGGCTAGCGGGGTGGAAGATGAGCAGTTCTTC,CASSLLASGVEDEQFF
NA,TRBD2,TRBV2,TRBJ2-7,TGTGCCAGCAGTGAAGCTCGCAGCGGGGGGCAAAGAGCCTACGAGCAGTACTTC,CASSEARSGGQRAYEQYF
few,TRBD1,TRBV28,TRBJ1-1,TGTGCCAGCAGTACGGCCCGGAGGGGGCAAAATGAAGCTTTCTTT,CASSTARRGQNEAFF
NA,NA,TRBV11-3,TRBJ2-7,TGTGCCAGCAACAGGGGGGGGACAACGTTTTGGTCCTACGAGCAGTACTTC,CASNRGGTTFWSYEQYF
NA,NA,TRBV6-2/TRBV6-3,TRBJ2-5,TGTGCCAGCAGTTACGGATGGGCGAGGGGGGAAGAGACCCAGTACTTC,CASSYGWARGEETQYF
few,TRBD1,TRBV7-2,TRBJ1-1,TGTGCCAGCAGCTTTAAACAGGGGGCGATGAACACTGAAGCTTTCTTT,CASSFKQGAMNTEAFF
few,NA,TRBV12-3/TRBV12-4,TRBJ1-5,TGTGCCAGCAGTTTGAGGACCTACCCCCAGCCCCAGCATTTT,CASSLRTYPQPQHF
NA,NA,TRBV4-1,TRBJ1-5,TGCGCCAGCAGCCAAGAAGGATTCGATCAGCCCCAGCATTTT,CASSQEGFDQPQHF
NA,TRBD2,TRBV28,TRBJ2-1,TGTGCCAGCAGTTTATCCCCGAAGGGGAGGGTAGGTGAGCAGTTCTTC,CASSLSPKGRVGEQFF
NA,NA,TRBV5-1,TRBJ2-3,TGCGCCAGCAGCTTGGTATCTCCCCTAAGGACAGATACGCAGTATTTT,CASSLVSPLRTDTQYF
NA,NA,TRBV20-1,TRBJ1-6,TGCAGTGTTACATTGAGCTCCTATAATTCACCCCTCCACTTT,CSVTLSSYNSPLHF
NA,NA,TRBV20-1,TRBJ1-2,TGCAGTGTTACCGACGTCCCAGGGAAAGGCTACACCTTC,CSVTDVPGKGYTF
NA,TRBD1,TRBV27,TRBJ2-5,TGTGCCAGCAGTTTATTGGGGACAGGGAGCCCGAAGACCCAGTACTTC,CASSLLGTGSPKTQYF
few,NA,TRBV20-1,TRBJ2-4,TGCAGTGCAGGATATTCAGGGTTTAGAAACATTCAGTACTTC,CSAGYSGFRNIQYF
few,NA,TRBV3-1,TRBJ1-2,TGTGCCAGCAGCCAAGTGTCGTCAGGGCGGAACTATGGCTACACCTTC,CASSQVSSGRNYGYTF
NA,NA,TRBV12-3/TRBV12-4,TRBJ2-1,TGTGCCAGCAGTCCGTTCGTAGGGGAGCAGTTCTTC,CASSPFVGEQFF
NA,TRBD1,TRBV5-1,TRBJ1-2,TGCGCCAGCGAGGACAGGGGGCGCGATGATGGCTACACCTTC,CASEDRGRDDGYTF
NA,TRBD2,TRBV4-1,TRBJ2-5,TGCGCCAGCAGCCAGACTAGCGGGGGATGGGAGACCCAGTACTTC,CASSQTSGGWETQYF
many,NA,TRBV11-2,TRBJ2-7,TGTGCCAGCAGCTTAGGGGGAGTTTACGAGCAGTACTTC,CASSLGGVYEQYF
NA,NA,TRBV10-2,TRBJ1-5,TGCGCCAGCAGTGTTTCGGCAGGGGTATATCAGCCCCAGCATTTT,CASSVSAGVYQPQHF
once,NA,TRBV12-3/TRBV12-4,TRBJ1-6,TGTGCCAGCAGTTTAAGAATGGGTAGTCACTCCTATAATTCACCCCTCCACTTT,CASSLRMGSHSYNSPLHF
NA,NA,TRBV6-1,TRBJ1-3,TGTGCCAGCAGTGAATTGACTAGTGGAAACACCATATATTTT,CASSELTSGNTIYF
few,NA,TRBV12-3/TRBV12-4,TRBJ2-1,TGTGCCAGCAGCCTGACCCCTGGGTGGGGCAATGAGCAGTTCTTC,CASSLTPGWGNEQFF
few,NA,TRBV4-1,TRBJ2-3,TGCGCCAGCAGCCAAGGTCTAGATACGCAGTATTTT,CASSQGLDTQYF
NA,TRBD2,TRBV10-3,TRBJ2-7,TGTGCCATCAGTGGGACTAGCGGGAGAATCTCCTACGAGCAGTACTTC,CAISGTSGRISYEQYF
few,TRBD1,TRBV6-7,TRBJ2-7,TGTGCCAGCAGCCCTATGGGACAGGGGGTTTACTACGAGCAGTACTTC,CASSPMGQGVYYEQYF